Presented here are 15 T cell receptor beta chains from one specimen sequenced in a study of tumor-infiltrating lymphocytes in primary liver carcinoma. A primer matching the constant region was used to make TCR beta cDNA from around 550 ng of total RNA. Each TCR beta library was derived from three nested multiplex PCR rounds that employed slightly modified ARM-PCR. Amplification in the first two PCR rounds was performed using TRBV1-TRBV30 forward primers and a C-beta reverse primer for approximately 10 cycles each. Via MiXCR, TCRdb re-called the multiplex PCR reads, giving one row per CDR3 protein. The table includes tens of thousands of distinct CDR3 sequences, around 66% detected once. DNA and RNA were both co-extracted from around 20-30 mg of bulk tissue that had not been sorted. The sample consisted of liver tumor tissue from sampling region 3. Subset defined: tumor region T3, left-lateral pole. Receptors were obtained from a woman in her 30s with primary liver carcinoma and hepatitis B virus infection.

A note on this clonotype: This CDR3 is missing its conserved last phenylalanine or tryptophan, likely due to a read error. It is unclear where the CDR3 begins or ends on the DNA, so no DNA is shown, and the CDR3 is as TCRdb lists it. V gene TRBV11-1 combines with J gene TRBJ2-2; TRBD1, the table's D call, lacks a check against the DNA. CDR1 and CDR2 from the germline V gene are SGHAT and FQDESV (reference sequence). 16 amino acids form the CDR3, both terminal residues included. The CDR3 is CASSLVGGTNTGELLY.

Of note for this clonotype: The junction departs from the called germline gene at one end, perhaps through a read error. The CDR3 spells CASRKGLGTGTQYF. CDR3 nucleotides: TGTGCCAGCAGGAAGGGCTTGGGCACAGGTACGCAGTATTTT. V usage is TRBV7-8 and J usage is TRBJ2-3; D is possibly TRBD1 (5 bases). The CDR3 extends over 14 amino acids. In germline, CDR1 is SGHVS, CDR2 FQNEAQ.

About this clonotype: A read error may produce the germline difference seen at one junction end. The gene calls are TRBV11-2 and TRBJ1-1; the match to TRBD1 covers 12 bases. The germline gives CDR1 SGHAT, CDR2 FQNNGV. This CDR3 comprises 20 residues. Here the CDR3 DNA reads TGTGGCAGCAGCGCTTGGGACAGGGGGCGCAAGAGATGGAGTAACACTGAAGCTTTCTTT. Translating it yields CGSSAWDRGRKRWSNTEAFF.

In regard to this clonotype: Relative to the germline gene, one junction end is altered; a read error may explain this. The chain uses TRBV11-2 and TRBJ2-3; the match to TRBD2 covers 12 bases. The germline CDR1 and CDR2 sequences are SGHAT and FQNNGV. CDR3 length: 16 amino acids. CDR3 amino acids: CGSCPGTSGSTDTQYF. Here the CDR3 DNA reads TGTGGCAGCTGCCCAGGGACTAGCGGGAGCACAGATACGCAGTATTTT.

On this clonotype: As the CDR3 is not closed by the conserved phenylalanine or tryptophan, this likely results from a read error. This rearrangement joins TRBV11-2 to TRBJ2-3, with D possibly being TRBD1 or TRBD2 (5 bases each). Trimming took off 0 bases at V and 6 bases at J, with 10 bases between the two ends. CDR1 is SGHAT, CDR2 FQNNGV, per germline. The CDR3 has 14 amino acids. CDR3 sequence (DNA): TGTGCCAGCAGCTTAGACAGGGAGATTGATACGCAGTATTCT. Translated, it gives CASSLDREIDTQYS.

Remarks on this clonotype: The conserved final phenylalanine or tryptophan is absent from the CDR3, which likely points to a read error. The chain couples TRBV11-1 to TRBJ2-7; D might be TRBD1 or TRBD2, each matching 6 bases. The CDR3 totals 15 residues. CDR1 and CDR2 from the germline V gene are SGHAT and FQDESV (reference sequence). V was clipped by 5 bases and J by 5 bases, with 19 bases between them. The CDR3: CASSPRTAGLHEQYL. For the CDR3, the DNA is TGTGCCAGCAGCCCTCGGACAGCAGGACTACACGAGCAGTACCTC.

On this clonotype: A junction boundary mismatches the germline segment, possibly from a read error. The chain recombines TRBV10-3 with TRBJ2-5; tentatively, D is TRBD1 (6 bases). The CDR3 consists of 15 residues. The germline gives CDR1 ENHRY, CDR2 SYGVKD. The CDR3 reads CAISGSATRQETHYF. In DNA form, the CDR3 reads TGTGCCATCAGTGGGTCGGCTACCAGACAGGAGACCCATTACTTC.

About this clonotype itself: The conserved phenylalanine or tryptophan normally closing the CDR3 is absent here, so this likely arose from a read error. The V gene is TRBV28, the J gene TRBJ2-1, with D possibly being TRBD2 (5 bases). There are 15 residues in the CDR3. The V gene lost 4 bases and the J gene lost 8 bases, with 18 bases spanning the gap. The germline gives CDR1 MDHEN, CDR2 SYDVKM. The CDR3 spells CASSSAQSGRYEQFI. As DNA, the CDR3 is TGTGCCAGCAGTTCAGCTCAAAGTGGGAGATATGAGCAGTTCATC.

This sequence joins TRBV11-2 and TRBJ2-1; TRBD1 is a possible D gene (6 bases). The V end lost 10 bases, the J end lost 8 bases, and 27 bases lay between the germline ends. In germline, CDR1 is SGHAT, CDR2 FQNNGV. The CDR3 runs 16 residues. The CDR3 nucleotides read TGTGCCAACAATTTAGATCTGACGGGTGGGGGCGATGAGCAGTTCTTC. Translating it yields CANNLDLTGGGDEQFF.

The chain is built from TRBV6-6 and TRBJ2-1; possibly TRBD1 or TRBD2 for D (6 bases each). V lost 6 bases and J 5 bases, leaving 26 bases between the germline ends. The CDR3 runs 18 residues. Per the germline V gene, CDR1 is MNHNY and CDR2 is SVGAGI (reference sequence). CDR3 sequence reads: CASRRFISGAHGDNEQFF. The DNA of the CDR3 is TGTGCCAGCAGGCGCTTTATCTCGGGGGCGCATGGTGACAATGAGCAGTTCTTC.

In DNA, the CDR3 is TGTGCCAGCAGCTACCTAGCGGGAGGGCTTTATGAGCAGTTCTTC. This gives the protein CASSYLAGGLYEQFF. The rearrangement uses TRBV7-3 and TRBJ2-1; TRBD2 agrees at 12 bases. V was pared by 4 bases and J by 8 bases, with 6 bases of the junction left unmatched. The CDR3 contains 15 residues. Germline CDR1 and CDR2: SGHTA and FQGTGA.

A note on this clonotype: At one boundary the junction diverges from the germline segment, which might be a read error. The chain carries TRBV11-2 and TRBJ2-1, with D tentatively TRBD1 or TRBD2 (5 bases each). Per the germline V gene, CDR1 is SGHAT and CDR2 is FQNNGV. The CDR3 extends over 14 amino acids. Here the CDR3 DNA reads TGTGCCAGCAACTTGTCTAGCTTGGGGCATGAGCAGTTATTC. It yields the protein CASNLSSLGHEQLF.

A word on this clonotype: At one end the junction does not follow the germline gene, possibly because of a read error. J is TRBJ2-3 and V is TRBV11-2; tentative D call: TRBD2 (5 bases). The CDR3 runs to 14 residues. Germline lookup yields CDR1 SGHAT and CDR2 FQNNGV. CDR3 sequence (DNA): TGTGCCAGTAGCTTAGAGCCTAGCAGGAGGTCGCAGTATTTT. Amino acid sequence: CASSLEPSRRSQYF.

As concerns this clonotype: Possible read error: a much larger clone is one base away. This sequence joins TRBV10-3 and TRBJ2-3; TRBD2 might be the D (6 bases). V gave up 2 bases and J gave up 3 bases, with 12 bases separating them. Germline lookup yields CDR1 ENHRY and CDR2 SYGVKD. The CDR3 totals 15 residues. CDR3 DNA sequence: TGTGCCATCAGTGAGGATATTAGCGGAACAGATACGCAGTATTTT. This sequence encodes CAISEDISGTDTQYF.

This clonotype was found many times. The V and J genes are TRBV11-1 and TRBJ2-3; no clear D gene. Trimming took off 1 base at V and 4 bases at J, with 3 bases between the two ends. The CDR3 covers 12 residues. The V gene's germline CDR1 is SGHAT and CDR2 FQDESV (reference sequence). The CDR3 spells CASSLGADTQYF. CDR3 in DNA: TGTGCCAGCAGCTTAGGGGCAGATACGCAGTATTTT.